The present T cell receptor (beta chain) was sequenced within a study of blood T cell repertoires in COVID-19. Study-level background: COVID-19 samples from acute and convalescent phases originated in the United States, Italy and Spain. T cells, B-cell-depleted T cells, or PBMCs supplied cDNA or gDNA.

The participants were between about 18 and 95 years old and came from 24 US areas. Trimming cost V 0 bases and J 1 base; bases outside gene matches: 11. CDR3 length equals 18 residues. Per the germline V gene, CDR1 is KGHSH and CDR2 is LQKENI. Sequencing used immunoSEQ multiplex PCR; TCRdb keeps in-frame clones, though not all of them. Among around 200,000 clones, around 86% were seen once, and the ten largest hold 4.5% to 7%. The source is a middle-aged man with acute COVID-19. This sequence joins TRBV18 and TRBJ1-1; 7 bases line up with TRBD1. The sample comprised PBMCs or T cells enriched from blood (not recorded which). The CDR3 reads CASSPPARPQGGNTEAFF. In nucleotides, the CDR3 is TGTGCCAGCTCACCACCGGCAAGACCTCAGGGGGGGAACACTGAAGCTTTCTTT.